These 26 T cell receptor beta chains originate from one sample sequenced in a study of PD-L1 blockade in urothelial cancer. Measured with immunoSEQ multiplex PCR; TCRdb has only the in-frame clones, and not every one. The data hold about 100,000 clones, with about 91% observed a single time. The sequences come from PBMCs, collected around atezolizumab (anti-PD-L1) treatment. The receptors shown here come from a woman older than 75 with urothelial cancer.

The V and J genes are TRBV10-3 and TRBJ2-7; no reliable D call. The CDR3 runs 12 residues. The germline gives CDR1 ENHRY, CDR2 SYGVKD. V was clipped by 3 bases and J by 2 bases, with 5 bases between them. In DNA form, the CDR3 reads TGTGCCATCAGTGAAGAGGCCTACGAGCAGTACTTC. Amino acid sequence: CAISEEAYEQYF.

As DNA, the CDR3 is TGTGCCAGCAGTCCCGGGACAGGGGCGGGCGGCTACACCTTC. Translated, it gives CASSPGTGAGGYTF. The chain carries TRBV2 and TRBJ1-2; 10 bases are a match to TRBD1. Unmatched junction bases numbered 8, after V lost 5 bases and J lost 8 bases. Germline-derived CDR1 and CDR2 are SNHLY and FYNNEI. There are 14 residues in the CDR3.

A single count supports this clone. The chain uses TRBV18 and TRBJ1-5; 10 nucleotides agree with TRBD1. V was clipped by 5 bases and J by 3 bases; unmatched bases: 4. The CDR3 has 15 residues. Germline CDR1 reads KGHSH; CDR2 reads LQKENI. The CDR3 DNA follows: TGTGCCAGCTCAATGACAGGGGGCATCAATCAGCCCCAGCATTTT. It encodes CASSMTGGINQPQHF.

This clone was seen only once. The CDR3 DNA reads as TGTGCCAGCAGCCGAACAGGGAGGGCAAGGAACACTGAAGCTTTCTTT. Protein: CASSRTGRARNTEAFF. V gene TRBV7-3 combines with J gene TRBJ1-1; tentative D call: TRBD1 (6 bases). The CDR3 covers 16 residues. V shed 5 bases and J shed 1 base, with 17 bases lying between them. Germline V gives CDR1 SGHTA, CDR2 FQGTGA.

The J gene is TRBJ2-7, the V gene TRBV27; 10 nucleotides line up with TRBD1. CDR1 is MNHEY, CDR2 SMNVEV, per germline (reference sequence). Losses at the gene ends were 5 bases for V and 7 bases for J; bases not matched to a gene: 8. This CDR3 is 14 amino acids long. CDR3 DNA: TGTGCCAGCAGTAAAGTGGGGACAGGGGAAGAGCAGTACTTC. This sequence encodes CASSKVGTGEEQYF.

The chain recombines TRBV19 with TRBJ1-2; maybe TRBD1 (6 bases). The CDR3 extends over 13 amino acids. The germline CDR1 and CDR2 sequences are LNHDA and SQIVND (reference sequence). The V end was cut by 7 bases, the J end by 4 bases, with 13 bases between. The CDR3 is CASTGASSYGYTF. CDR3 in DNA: TGTGCCAGTACAGGGGCCTCTAGCTATGGCTACACCTTC.

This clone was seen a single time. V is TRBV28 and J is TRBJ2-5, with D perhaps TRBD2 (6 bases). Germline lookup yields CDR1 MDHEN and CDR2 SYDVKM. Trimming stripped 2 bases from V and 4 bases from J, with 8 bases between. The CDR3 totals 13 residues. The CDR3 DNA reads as TGTGCCAGCAGTTTAGGAGGGCGAGAGACCCAGTACTTC. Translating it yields CASSLGGRETQYF.

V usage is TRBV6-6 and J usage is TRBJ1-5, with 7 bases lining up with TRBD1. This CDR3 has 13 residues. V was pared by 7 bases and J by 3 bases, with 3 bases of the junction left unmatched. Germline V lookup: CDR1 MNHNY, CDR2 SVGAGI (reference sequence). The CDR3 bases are TGTGCCAGCACCGGGACAGACAATCAGCCCCAGCATTTT. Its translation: CASTGTDNQPQHF.

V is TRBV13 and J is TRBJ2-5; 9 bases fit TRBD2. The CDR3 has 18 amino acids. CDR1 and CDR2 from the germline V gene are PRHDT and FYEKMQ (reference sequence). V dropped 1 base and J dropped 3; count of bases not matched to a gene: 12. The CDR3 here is CASSLVPLTSGPEETQYF. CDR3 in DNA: TGTGCCAGCAGCTTAGTCCCCCTGACTAGCGGACCTGAAGAGACCCAGTACTTC.

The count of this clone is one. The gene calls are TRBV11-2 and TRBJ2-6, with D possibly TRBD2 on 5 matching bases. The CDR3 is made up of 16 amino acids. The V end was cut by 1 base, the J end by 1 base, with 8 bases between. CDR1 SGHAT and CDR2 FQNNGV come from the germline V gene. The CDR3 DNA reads TGTGCCAGCAGCTTAGTTCCGGGATCTGGGGCCAACGTCCTGACTTTC. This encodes CASSLVPGSGANVLTF.

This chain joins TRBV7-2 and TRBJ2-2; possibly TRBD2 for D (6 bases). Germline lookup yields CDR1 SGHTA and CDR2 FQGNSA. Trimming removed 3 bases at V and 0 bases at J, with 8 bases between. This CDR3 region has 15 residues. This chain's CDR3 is CASSFLATNTGELFF. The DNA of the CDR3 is TGTGCCAGCAGCTTTCTAGCGACGAACACCGGGGAGCTGTTTTTT.

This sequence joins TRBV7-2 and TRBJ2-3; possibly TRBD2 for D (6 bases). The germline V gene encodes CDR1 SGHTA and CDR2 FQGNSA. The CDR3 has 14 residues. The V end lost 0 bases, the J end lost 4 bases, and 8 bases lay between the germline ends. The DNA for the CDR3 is TGTGCCAGCAGCTTAGCTGGAGGGGCAGATACGCAGTATTTT. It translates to CASSLAGGADTQYF.

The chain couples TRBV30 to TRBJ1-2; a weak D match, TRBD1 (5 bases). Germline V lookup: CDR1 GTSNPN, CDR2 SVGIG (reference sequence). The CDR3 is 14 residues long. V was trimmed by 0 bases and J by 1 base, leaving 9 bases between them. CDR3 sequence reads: CAWSVGQDNYGYTF. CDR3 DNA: TGTGCCTGGAGTGTGGGGCAGGATAACTATGGCTACACCTTC.

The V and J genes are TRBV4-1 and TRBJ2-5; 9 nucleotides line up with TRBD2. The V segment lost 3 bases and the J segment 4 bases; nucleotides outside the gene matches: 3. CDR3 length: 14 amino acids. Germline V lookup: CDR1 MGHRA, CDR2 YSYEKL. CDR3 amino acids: CASSQGLASETQYF. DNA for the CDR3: TGCGCCAGCAGCCAGGGACTAGCTTCAGAGACCCAGTACTTC.

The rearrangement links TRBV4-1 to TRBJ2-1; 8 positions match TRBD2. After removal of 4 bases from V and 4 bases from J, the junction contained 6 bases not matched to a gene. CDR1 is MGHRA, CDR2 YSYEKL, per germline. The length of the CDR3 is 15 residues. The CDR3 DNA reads TGCGCCAGCAGCCCGGGACTAGGGATATACAATGAGCAGTTCTTC. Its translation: CASSPGLGIYNEQFF.

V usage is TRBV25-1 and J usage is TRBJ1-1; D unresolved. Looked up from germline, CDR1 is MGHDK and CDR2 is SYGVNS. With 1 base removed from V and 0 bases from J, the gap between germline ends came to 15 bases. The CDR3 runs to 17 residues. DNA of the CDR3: TGTGCCAGCAGTGAATGGGCCTCGAGGGTAATGAACACTGAAGCTTTCTTT. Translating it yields CASSEWASRVMNTEAFF.

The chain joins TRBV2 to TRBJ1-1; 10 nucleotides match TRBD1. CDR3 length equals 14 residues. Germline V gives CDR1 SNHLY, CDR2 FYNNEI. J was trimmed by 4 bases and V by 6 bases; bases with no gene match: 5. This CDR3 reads CASRPGQGSTEAFF. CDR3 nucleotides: TGTGCCAGCAGGCCGGGACAGGGGAGCACTGAAGCTTTCTTT.

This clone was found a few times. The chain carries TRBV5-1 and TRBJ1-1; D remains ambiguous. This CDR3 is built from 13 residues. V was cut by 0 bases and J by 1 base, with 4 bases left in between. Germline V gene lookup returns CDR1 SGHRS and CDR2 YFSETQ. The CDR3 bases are TGCGCCAGCAGCTTGGGGGCGAACACTGAAGCTTTCTTT. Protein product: CASSLGANTEAFF.

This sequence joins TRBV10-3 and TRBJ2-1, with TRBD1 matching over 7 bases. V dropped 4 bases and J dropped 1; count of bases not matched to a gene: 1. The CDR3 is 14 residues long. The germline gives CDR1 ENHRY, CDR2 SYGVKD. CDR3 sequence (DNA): TGTGCCATCAGTGGGGACAGATCCTACAATGAGCAGTTCTTC. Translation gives CAISGDRSYNEQFF.

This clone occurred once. CDR3 DNA: TGTGCTTCGGCAGGAGGAATTGGTCTCAATGAGCAGTTCTTC. As protein: CASAGGIGLNEQFF. V and J are TRBV7-3 and TRBJ2-1, with D perhaps TRBD2 (5 bases). The CDR3 sequence is 14 residues long. Germline V lookup: CDR1 SGHTA, CDR2 FQGTGA.

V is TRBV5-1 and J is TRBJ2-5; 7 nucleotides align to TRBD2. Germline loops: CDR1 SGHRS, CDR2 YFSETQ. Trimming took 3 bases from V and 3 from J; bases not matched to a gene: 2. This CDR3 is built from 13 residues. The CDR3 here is CASSSGLEETQYF. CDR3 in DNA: TGCGCCAGCAGCTCTGGACTAGAAGAGACCCAGTACTTC.

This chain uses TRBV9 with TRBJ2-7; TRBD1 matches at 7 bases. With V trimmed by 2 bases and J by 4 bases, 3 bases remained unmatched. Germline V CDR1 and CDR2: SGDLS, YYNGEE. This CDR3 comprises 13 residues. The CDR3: CASSVQQGYEQYF. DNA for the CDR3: TGTGCCAGCAGCGTCCAACAGGGGTACGAGCAGTACTTC.

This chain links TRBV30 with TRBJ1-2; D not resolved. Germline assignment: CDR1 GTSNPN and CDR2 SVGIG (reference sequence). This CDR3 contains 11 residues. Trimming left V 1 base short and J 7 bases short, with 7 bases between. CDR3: CAWSDWSGYTF. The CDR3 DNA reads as TGTGCCTGGAGTGACTGGAGTGGCTACACCTTC.

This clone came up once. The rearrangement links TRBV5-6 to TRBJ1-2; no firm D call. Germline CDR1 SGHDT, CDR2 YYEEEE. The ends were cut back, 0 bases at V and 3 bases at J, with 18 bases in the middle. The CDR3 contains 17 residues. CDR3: CASSLGPPAPQHYGYTF. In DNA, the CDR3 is TGTGCCAGCAGCTTGGGGCCCCCAGCGCCTCAGCACTATGGCTACACCTTC.

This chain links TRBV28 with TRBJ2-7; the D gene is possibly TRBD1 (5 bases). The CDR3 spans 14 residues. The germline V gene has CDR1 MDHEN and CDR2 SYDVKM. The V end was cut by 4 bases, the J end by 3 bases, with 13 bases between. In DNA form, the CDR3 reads TGTGCCAGCAGTTCGGACATAAGGGGCTACGAGCAGTACTTC. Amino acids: CASSSDIRGYEQYF.

The CDR3 here is CASSGVTYNEQFF. The CDR3 coding sequence is TGTGCCAGCAGTGGTGTTACTTACAATGAGCAGTTCTTC. The genes are TRBV6-1 and TRBJ2-1; the D is unclear. Germline V gene lookup returns CDR1 MNHNS and CDR2 SASEGT. The ends were cut back, 4 bases at V and 4 bases at J, with 8 bases in the middle. The CDR3 spans 13 residues.